This T cell receptor beta chain was observed in a study of blood T cells in healthy people across ages. Using a J-beta primer mix together with a sample-barcoded 5' primer, a second PCR was run for roughly 7 to 11 cycles. TCRdb itself ran the 5' RACE reads through MiXCR, one entry per CDR3 protein. The data contain 600,000 or so distinct CDR3 sequences, approximately 30% of them seen just once; the ten biggest clones take up approximately 14%. The CDR3 has 14 amino acids. Per the germline V gene, CDR1 is KGHSH and CDR2 is LQKENI. Trimming shortened V by 4 bases and J by 8 bases, and 17 bases separated the two germline ends.

The sample was blood. This TCR was sampled from a woman older than 75 in good health. V gene TRBV18 combines with J gene TRBJ1-2, with D tentatively TRBD1 (5 bases). The CDR3 loop is CASSRKAGQDGYTF. The CDR3 nucleotides read TGTGCCAGCTCACGCAAAGCGGGGCAGGACGGCTACACCTTC.